These 26 T cell receptor beta chains share one sample of origin, sequenced in a study of cytomegalovirus exposure and HLA in healthy donors (TCRdb year 2017). Libraries were prepared through the immunoSEQ multiplex PCR assay. The multiplex PCR relied on a mix of 60 forward primers for TCR Vbeta segments and 13 reverse primers for TCR Jbeta segments. Sourced from immuneACCESS, this table was stored by TCRdb with only in-frame sequences that have V and J called. A share of the clones is absent; for the studies checked, an unresolved V gene accounts for under half, and the remainder has no known explanation. The table for this sample lists over 150,000 clones; 70% to 85% of them were counted only once. The ten most abundant clones make up about 0.092% of the sample. The sequenced material came from PBMCs. These receptors originate from a boy between 2 and 15 years old in good health and CMV-seronegative.

This clone has a single count. One junction end does not reproduce the germline sequence, and a read error may be involved. J is TRBJ2-3 and V is TRBV7-9; the D is unclear. The V gene's germline CDR1 is SEHNR and CDR2 FQNEAQ (reference sequence). The CDR3 totals 12 residues. The CDR3: CSSSYTVDTQYF. CDR3 bases: TGTTCCAGCAGCTACACAGTAGATACGCAGTATTTT.

The chain carries TRBV5-5 and TRBJ1-6; weak D call: TRBD1 (5 bases). Trimming shortened V by 4 bases and J by 9 bases, and 17 bases separated the two germline ends. The germline V gene encodes CDR1 SGHKS and CDR2 YYEKEE (reference sequence). This CDR3 is built from 15 residues. The CDR3 region is CASSLMDTAISPLHF. The CDR3 coding sequence is TGTGCCAGCAGCCTAATGGACACGGCAATTTCACCCCTCCACTTT.

This clone was detected a few times. This chain links TRBV5-1 with TRBJ2-5; D might be TRBD2 (6 bases). The CDR3 is 14 residues long. Between the trimmed V and J ends, which lost 3 bases and 5 bases, there was a span of 14 bases. Germline V lookup: CDR1 SGHRS, CDR2 YFSETQ. CDR3 amino acids: CASSSIRDSETQYF. The CDR3 bases are TGCGCCAGCAGCTCGATCCGGGACTCGGAGACCCAGTACTTC. The full variable domain, rest sourced from reference TRBV5-1 and TRBJ2-5, is KAGVTQTPRYLIKTRGQQVTLSCSPISGHRSVSWYQQTPGQGLQFLFEYFSETQRNKGNFPGRFSGRQFSNSRSEMNVSTLELGDSALYLCASSSIRDSETQYFGPGTRLLVL.

This chain links TRBV2 with TRBJ1-6; D gene uncertain. CDR1 is SNHLY, CDR2 FYNNEI, per germline. The CDR3 covers 14 residues. V lost 5 bases and J lost 6, with 11 bases in between. The CDR3: CASSPIILNSPLHF. The CDR3 DNA sequence: TGTGCCAGCAGTCCGATTATACTTAATTCACCCCTCCACTTT. The variable domain in full, completed from reference TRBV2 and TRBJ1-6, reads EPEVTQTPSHQVTQMGQEVILRCVPISNHLYFYWYRQILGQKVEFLVSFYNNEISEKSEIFDDQFSVERPDGSNFTLKIRSTKLEDSAMYFCASSPIILNSPLHFGNGTRLTVT.

The chain employs TRBV4-1 and TRBJ2-1; a weak D match, TRBD1 (5 bases). Germline CDR1 is MGHRA and CDR2 is YSYEKL. V lost 4 bases to trimming and J lost 9 bases, with 22 bases between them. This CDR3 has 16 amino acids. The DNA for the CDR3 is TGCGCCAGCAGCCCCATTCCTAGGGGTAATCGCGGTGAGCAGTTCTTC. Encoded protein: CASSPIPRGNRGEQFF.

This clone was observed a single time. The rearrangement joins TRBV6-5 to TRBJ1-2, with D perhaps matching TRBD1 (5 bases). V shed 6 bases and J shed 8 bases, with 10 bases lying between them. Germline CDR1 is MNHEY and CDR2 is SVGAGI. The CDR3 has 11 residues. DNA of the CDR3: TGTGCCAGCAGCCAGGGTTTAGGCTACACCTTC. Translating gives CASSQGLGYTF.

This clone was observed a handful of times. The V call is TRBV11-2, the J call TRBJ2-5, with a weak D call TRBD1 (5 bases). CDR3 length: 13 residues. V was clipped by 6 bases and J by 4 bases, with 12 bases between them. Per germline, CDR1 SGHAT and CDR2 FQNNGV. CDR3 sequence reads: CASRPTVRETQYF. CDR3 in DNA: TGTGCCAGCAGGCCGACAGTTAGAGAGACCCAGTACTTC.

This clone was observed a few times. This rearrangement joins TRBV5-1 to TRBJ2-3; 10 bases align to TRBD2. In germline, CDR1 is SGHRS, CDR2 YFSETQ. With V trimmed by 1 base and J by 2 bases, 4 bases remained unmatched. This CDR3 has 16 residues. The CDR3 DNA follows: TGCGCCAGCAGCTTGACTAGCGGGGTCGTCACAGATACGCAGTATTTT. Translated, it gives CASSLTSGVVTDTQYF.

The rearrangement uses TRBV7-9 and TRBJ2-3; 8 positions agree with TRBD2. The CDR3 extends over 17 amino acids. The germline CDR1 and CDR2 sequences are SEHNR and FQNEAQ (reference sequence). Trimming took 3 bases from V and 7 from J; bases not matched to a gene: 15. The DNA for the CDR3 is TGTGCCAGCAGCTTGGGGGCCACTAGGCGGGGGGAACATACGCAGTATTTT. It yields the protein CASSLGATRRGEHTQYF.

This clone has a handful of counts. The chain joins TRBV19 to TRBJ1-1; tentatively, D is TRBD1 (6 bases). The germline V gene encodes CDR1 LNHDA and CDR2 SQIVND (reference sequence). Trimming removed 5 bases at V and 1 base at J, with 11 bases between. The CDR3 length is 14 residues. CDR3 protein: CASSHRTENTEAFF. DNA of the CDR3: TGTGCCAGTAGTCATCGGACAGAGAACACTGAAGCTTTCTTT. Combining the CDR3 with reference TRBV19 and TRBJ1-1 gives the whole variable domain DGGITQSPKYLFRKEGQNVTLSCEQNLNHDAMYWYRQDPGQGLRLIYYSQIVNDFQKGDIAEGYSVSREKKESFPLTVTSAQKNPTAFYLCASSHRTENTEAFFGQGTRLTVV.

The chain combines TRBV5-4 with TRBJ1-1; D remains unclear. The germline V gene encodes CDR1 SGHNT and CDR2 YYREEE (reference sequence). The CDR3 runs 14 residues. V lost 0 bases and J 0 bases, leaving 6 bases between the germline ends. Written as DNA, the CDR3 is TGTGCCAGCAGCTTGGCTGAGATGAACACTGAAGCTTTCTTT. Translation gives CASSLAEMNTEAFF.

In this sample, this clone turned up a few times. This chain connects TRBV6-5 to TRBJ1-1; 10 nucleotides line up with TRBD1. Germline trimming cut 0 bases from V and 3 bases from J; bases unmatched to any gene: 1. Germline V CDR1 and CDR2: MNHEY, SVGAGI. The CDR3 is 15 amino acids. The CDR3 spells CASSYSDRGDTEAFF. The CDR3 DNA follows: TGTGCCAGCAGTTACTCGGACAGGGGGGACACTGAAGCTTTCTTT.

The rearrangement links TRBV9 to TRBJ1-1, with D maybe TRBD1 (6 bases). V was trimmed by 4 bases and J by 3 bases, leaving 16 bases between them. Germline CDR1 and CDR2: SGDLS and YYNGEE. The CDR3 loop spans 15 amino acids. The CDR3 reads CASSSHRVGYTEAFF. The DNA for the CDR3 is TGTGCCAGCAGCTCCCACAGGGTGGGGTACACTGAAGCTTTCTTT.

The J gene is TRBJ1-5, the V gene TRBV23-1, with D possibly being TRBD1 (6 bases). TRBV23-1 is an open reading frame, and its role is uncertain. Trimming removed 4 bases at V and 0 bases at J, with 10 bases between. The CDR3 extends over 15 amino acids. CDR3: CASSREGVSNQPQHF. The CDR3 region has the DNA TGCGCCAGCAGTCGGGAGGGGGTTAGCAATCAGCCCCAGCATTTT.

This clone was observed a handful of times. This chain links TRBV21-1 with TRBJ1-1. TRBV21-1 is a known pseudogene. This CDR3 spans 15 amino acids. CDR3 loop: CASSKHTRDCAEAFF. The CDR3 DNA reads TGTGCCAGCAGCAAACACACCCGTGACTGCGCTGAAGCTTTCTTT.

The rearrangement links TRBV5-5 to TRBJ1-2; 8 bases align to TRBD1. This CDR3 has 14 amino acids. V was clipped by 6 bases and J by 4 bases; unmatched bases: 8. Germline CDR1 reads SGHKS; CDR2 reads YYEKEE (reference sequence). The CDR3 here is CASTRTGPAYGYTF. CDR3 bases: TGTGCCAGCACCCGGACAGGGCCCGCCTATGGCTACACCTTC.

The chain uses TRBV5-1 and TRBJ2-4; 12 positions agree with TRBD2. Germline CDR1 SGHRS, CDR2 YFSETQ. With V trimmed by 3 bases and J by 8 bases, 12 bases remained unmatched. There are 17 residues in the CDR3. The CDR3 coding sequence is TGCGCCAGCAGCTCCTCGACTAGCGGGGGACCAAGGGACATTCAGTACTTC. Its protein is CASSSSTSGGPRDIQYF. Full variable domain (missing parts from reference TRBV5-1 and TRBJ2-4): KAGVTQTPRYLIKTRGQQVTLSCSPISGHRSVSWYQQTPGQGLQFLFEYFSETQRNKGNFPGRFSGRQFSNSRSEMNVSTLELGDSALYLCASSSSTSGGPRDIQYFGAGTRLSVL.

The chain is built from TRBV7-9 and TRBJ1-2; 8 bases are shared with TRBD1. Trimming took 5 bases from V and 7 from J; bases not matched to a gene: 9. Germline values: CDR1 SEHNR, CDR2 FQNEAQ (reference sequence). The CDR3 has 14 amino acids. In DNA, the CDR3 is TGTGCCAGCAGCGTAACCGGACAGGGTCCTGGCTACACCTTC. It is translated as CASSVTGQGPGYTF.

V and J are TRBV29-1 and TRBJ1-1; tentative D call: TRBD1 (6 bases). From germline, CDR1 is SQVTM and CDR2 ANQGSEA. The CDR3 is 11 residues long. V was cut by 7 bases and J by 1 base, with 7 bases left in between. DNA of the CDR3: TGCAGCGGGGGACAGAACACTGAAGCTTTCTTT. Its protein is CSGGQNTEAFF.

The chain employs TRBV9 and TRBJ2-3; D is perhaps TRBD2 (5 bases). The CDR3 loop spans 16 amino acids. In germline, CDR1 is SGDLS, CDR2 YYNGEE. The V end was cut by 4 bases, the J end by 3 bases, with 18 bases between. Here the CDR3 DNA reads TGTGCCAGCAGCCGTAGACTCCTTCGGGGTACAGATACGCAGTATTTT. The encoded protein is CASSRRLLRGTDTQYF.

The J gene is TRBJ1-5, the V gene TRBV18; a weak D match, TRBD1 (5 bases). The germline V and J ends were trimmed by 1 base and 8 bases, with 12 bases remaining between them. Looked up from germline, CDR1 is KGHSH and CDR2 is LQKENI. This CDR3 has 14 amino acids. This chain's CDR3 is CASSPQERGEPQHF. In nucleotides, the CDR3 is TGTGCCAGCTCACCACAGGAACGGGGGGAGCCCCAGCATTTT. Full variable domain (outside the CDR3, taken from reference TRBV18 and TRBJ1-5): NAGVMQNPRHLVRRRGQEARLRCSPMKGHSHVYWYRQLPEEGLKFMVYLQKENIIDESGMPKERFSAEFPKEGPSILRIQQVVRGDSAAYFCASSPQERGEPQHFGDGTRLSIL.

The V call is TRBV4-1, the J call TRBJ1-2; no clear D gene. Germline V gene sequence: CDR1 MGHRA, CDR2 YSYEKL. CDR3 length: 14 amino acids. V was trimmed by 6 bases and J by 7 bases, leaving 18 bases between them. CDR3 residues: CASRPSVVLGGYTF. The CDR3 DNA reads TGCGCCAGCAGACCAAGTGTCGTACTAGGTGGCTACACCTTC.

In regard to this clone: The germline gene is not matched at one end of the junction; a read error may be the cause. The chain has TRBV11-2 and TRBJ1-6; the match to TRBD1 covers 9 bases. The germline CDR1 and CDR2 sequences are SGHAT and FQNNGV. There are 14 residues in the CDR3. CDR3 amino acids: CASSLPGQGPWAIF. CDR3 in DNA: TGTGCCAGCAGCCTACCGGGACAGGGTCCTTGGGCGATTTTT.

The CDR3 is CASSLTDGSSYEQYF. CDR3 sequence (DNA): TGTGCCAGCAGCTTGACCGATGGTAGCTCCTACGAGCAGTACTTC. J is TRBJ2-7 and V is TRBV5-8, with D unclear. The CDR3 is 15 amino acids. V gave up 1 base and J gave up 0 bases, with 11 bases separating them. Germline V lookup: CDR1 SGHTS, CDR2 YDEGEE.

This chain connects TRBV5-8 to TRBJ2-3, with TRBD2 identical over 10 bases. There are 16 residues in the CDR3. Germline loops: CDR1 SGHTS, CDR2 YDEGEE. Trimming removed 0 bases from V and 5 bases from J; junction bases left unmatched: 6. The CDR3 sequence is CASSLGLAGVVDTQYF. The CDR3, as DNA: TGTGCCAGCAGCTTGGGCCTAGCGGGGGTGGTAGATACGCAGTATTTT. The full variable domain, in which reference TRBV5-8 and TRBJ2-3 provide the parts outside the CDR3, is EAGVTQSPTHLIKTRGQQATLRCSPISGHTSVYWYQQALGLGLQFLLWYDEGEERNRGNFPPRFSGRQFPNYSSELNVNALELEDSALYLCASSLGLAGVVDTQYFGPGTRLTVL.

This clone was counted a single time. V usage is TRBV4-2 and J usage is TRBJ2-7; 7 bases match TRBD1. V was pared by 4 bases and J by 1 base, with 7 bases of the junction left unmatched. There are 15 residues in the CDR3. Germline V gives CDR1 LGHNA, CDR2 YNFKEQ. CDR3 sequence: CASSRGTADSYEQYF. CDR3 nucleotides: TGTGCCAGCAGCCGAGGGACAGCCGATTCCTACGAGCAGTACTTC.